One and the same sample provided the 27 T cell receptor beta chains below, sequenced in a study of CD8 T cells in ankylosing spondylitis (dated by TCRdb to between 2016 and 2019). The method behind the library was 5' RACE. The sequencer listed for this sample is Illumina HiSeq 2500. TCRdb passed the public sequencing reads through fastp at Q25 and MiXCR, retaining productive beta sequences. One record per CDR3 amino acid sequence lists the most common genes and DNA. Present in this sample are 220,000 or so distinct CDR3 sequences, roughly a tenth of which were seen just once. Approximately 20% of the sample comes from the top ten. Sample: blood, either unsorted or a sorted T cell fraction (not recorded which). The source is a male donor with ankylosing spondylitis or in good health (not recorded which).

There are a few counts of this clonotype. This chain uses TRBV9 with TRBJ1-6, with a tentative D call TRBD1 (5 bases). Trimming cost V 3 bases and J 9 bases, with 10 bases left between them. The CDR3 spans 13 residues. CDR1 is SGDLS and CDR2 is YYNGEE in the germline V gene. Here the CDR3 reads CASSEGFGSPLHF. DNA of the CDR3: TGTGCCAGCAGCGAGGGGTTCGGTTCACCCCTCCACTTT.

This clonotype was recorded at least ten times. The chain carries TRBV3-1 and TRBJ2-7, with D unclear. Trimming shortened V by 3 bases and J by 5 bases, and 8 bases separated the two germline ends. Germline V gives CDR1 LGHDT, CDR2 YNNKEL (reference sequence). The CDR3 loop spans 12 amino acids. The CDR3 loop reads CASSHQLNEQYF. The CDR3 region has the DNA TGTGCCAGCAGCCACCAGTTAAACGAGCAGTACTTC.

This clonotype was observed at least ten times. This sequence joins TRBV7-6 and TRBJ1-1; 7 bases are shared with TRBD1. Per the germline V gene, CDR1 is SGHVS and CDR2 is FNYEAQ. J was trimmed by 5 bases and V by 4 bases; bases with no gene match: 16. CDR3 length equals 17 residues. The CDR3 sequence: CASSSYITGEVNTEAFF. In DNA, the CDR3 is TGTGCCAGCAGCTCCTATATTACAGGGGAGGTTAATACTGAAGCTTTCTTT.

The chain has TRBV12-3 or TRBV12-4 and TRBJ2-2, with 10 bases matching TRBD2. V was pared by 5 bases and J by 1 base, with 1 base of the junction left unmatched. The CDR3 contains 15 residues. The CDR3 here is CASSASGGNTGELFF. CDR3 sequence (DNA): TGTGCCAGCAGTGCTAGCGGGGGGAACACCGGGGAGCTGTTTTTT.

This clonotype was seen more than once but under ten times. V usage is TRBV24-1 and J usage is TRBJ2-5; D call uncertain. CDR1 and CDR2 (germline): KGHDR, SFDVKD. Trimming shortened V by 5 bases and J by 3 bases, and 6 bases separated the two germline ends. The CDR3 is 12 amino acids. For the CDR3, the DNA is TGTGCCACCAGTGTGCGGAAAGAGACCCAGTACTTC. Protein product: CATSVRKETQYF.

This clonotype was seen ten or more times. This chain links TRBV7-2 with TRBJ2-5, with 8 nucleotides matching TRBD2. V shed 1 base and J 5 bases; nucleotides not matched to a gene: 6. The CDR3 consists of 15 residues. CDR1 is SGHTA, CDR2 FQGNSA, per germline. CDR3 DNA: TGTGCCAGCAGCTTAGTAGCGGGGATTGGGGAGACCCAGTACTTC. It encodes CASSLVAGIGETQYF.

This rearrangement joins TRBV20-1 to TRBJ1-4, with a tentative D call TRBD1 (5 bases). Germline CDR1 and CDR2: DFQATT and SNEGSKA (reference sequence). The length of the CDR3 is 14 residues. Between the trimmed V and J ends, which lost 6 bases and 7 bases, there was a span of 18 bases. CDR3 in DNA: TGCAGTGCCCGCCGGGGCCAGGGAAGTGAAAAACTGTTTTTT. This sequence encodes CSARRGQGSEKLFF.

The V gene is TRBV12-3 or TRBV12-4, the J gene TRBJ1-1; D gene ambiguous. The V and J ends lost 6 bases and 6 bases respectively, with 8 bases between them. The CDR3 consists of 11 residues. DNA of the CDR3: TGTGCCAGCAGGGGAATCGCTGAAGCTTTCTTT. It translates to CASRGIAEAFF.

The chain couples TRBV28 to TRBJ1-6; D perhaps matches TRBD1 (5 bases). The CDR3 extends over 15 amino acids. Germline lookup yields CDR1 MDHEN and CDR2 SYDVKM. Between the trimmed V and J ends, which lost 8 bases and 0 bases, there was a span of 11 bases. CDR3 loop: CASRGGLSYNSPLHF. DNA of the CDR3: TGTGCCAGCCGGGGGGGTCTCTCCTATAATTCACCCCTCCACTTT.

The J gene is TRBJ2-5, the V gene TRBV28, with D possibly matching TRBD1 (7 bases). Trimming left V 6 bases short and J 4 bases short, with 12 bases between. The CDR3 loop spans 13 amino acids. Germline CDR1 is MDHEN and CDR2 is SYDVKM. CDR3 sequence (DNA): TGTGCCAGCAGAAACAGGGGAGGAGAGACCCAGTACTTC. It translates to CASRNRGGETQYF.

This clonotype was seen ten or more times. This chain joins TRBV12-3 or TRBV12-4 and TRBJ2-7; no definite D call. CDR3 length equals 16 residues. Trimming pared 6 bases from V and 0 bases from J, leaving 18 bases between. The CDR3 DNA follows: TGTGCCAGCAGGCCACTGTCCTTTTTCTCCTCCTACGAGCAGTACTTC. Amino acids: CASRPLSFFSSYEQYF.

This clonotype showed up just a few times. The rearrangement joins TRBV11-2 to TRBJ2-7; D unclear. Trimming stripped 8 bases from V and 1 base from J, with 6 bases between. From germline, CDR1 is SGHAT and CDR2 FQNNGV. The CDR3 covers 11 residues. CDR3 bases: TGTGCCAGCGGCAGATCCTACGAGCAGTACTTC. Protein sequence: CASGRSYEQYF.

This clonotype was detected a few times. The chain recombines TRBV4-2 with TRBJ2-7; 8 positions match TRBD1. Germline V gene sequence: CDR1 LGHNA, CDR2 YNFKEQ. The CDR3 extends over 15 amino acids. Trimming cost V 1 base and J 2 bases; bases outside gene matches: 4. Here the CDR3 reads CASSQGGQGPYEQYF. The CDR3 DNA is TGTGCCAGCAGCCAAGGTGGACAGGGTCCCTACGAGCAGTACTTC.

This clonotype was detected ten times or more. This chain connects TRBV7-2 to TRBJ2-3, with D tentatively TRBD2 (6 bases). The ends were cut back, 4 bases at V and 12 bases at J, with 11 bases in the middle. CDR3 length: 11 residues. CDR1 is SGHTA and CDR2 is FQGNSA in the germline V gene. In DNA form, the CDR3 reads TGTGCCAGCAGCTCCGGACTAATCCAGTATTTT. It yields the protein CASSSGLIQYF.

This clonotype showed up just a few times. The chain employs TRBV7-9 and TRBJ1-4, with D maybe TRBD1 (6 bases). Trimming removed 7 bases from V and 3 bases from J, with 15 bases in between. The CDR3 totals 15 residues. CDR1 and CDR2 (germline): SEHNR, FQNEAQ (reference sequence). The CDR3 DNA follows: TGTGCCAGCACCCCAAGTCAGGGGTCTAATGAAAAACTGTTTTTT. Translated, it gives CASTPSQGSNEKLFF.

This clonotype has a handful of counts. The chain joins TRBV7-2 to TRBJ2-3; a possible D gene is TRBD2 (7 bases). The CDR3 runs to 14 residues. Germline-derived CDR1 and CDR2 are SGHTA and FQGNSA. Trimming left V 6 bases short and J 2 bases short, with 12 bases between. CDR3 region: CASRRGGLTDTQYF. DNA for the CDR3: TGTGCCAGCAGGAGGGGGGGTCTCACAGATACGCAGTATTTT. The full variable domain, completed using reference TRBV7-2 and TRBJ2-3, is GAGVSQSPSNKVTEKGKDVELRCDPISGHTALYWYRQSLGQGLEFLIYFQGNSAPDKSGLPSDRFSAERTGGSVSTLTIQRTQQEDSAVYLCASRRGGLTDTQYFGPGTRLTVL.

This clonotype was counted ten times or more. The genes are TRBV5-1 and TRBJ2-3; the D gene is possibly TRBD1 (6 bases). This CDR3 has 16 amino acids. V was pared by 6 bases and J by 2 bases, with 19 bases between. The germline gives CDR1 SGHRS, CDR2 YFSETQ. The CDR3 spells CASTGTGTPTTDTQYF. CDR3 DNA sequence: TGCGCCAGCACCGGCACCGGGACACCGACCACAGATACGCAGTATTTT.

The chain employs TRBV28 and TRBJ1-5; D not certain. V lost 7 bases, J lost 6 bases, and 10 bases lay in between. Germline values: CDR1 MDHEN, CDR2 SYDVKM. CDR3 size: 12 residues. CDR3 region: CASNLQAQPQHF. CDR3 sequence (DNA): TGTGCCAGCAATCTCCAGGCTCAGCCCCAGCATTTT.

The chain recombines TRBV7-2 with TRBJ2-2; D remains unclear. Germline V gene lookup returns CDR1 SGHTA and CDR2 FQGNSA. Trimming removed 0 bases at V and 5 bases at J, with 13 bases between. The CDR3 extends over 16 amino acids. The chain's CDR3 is CASSLAHKAETGELFF. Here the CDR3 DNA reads TGTGCCAGCAGCTTAGCGCACAAGGCGGAAACCGGGGAGCTGTTTTTT.

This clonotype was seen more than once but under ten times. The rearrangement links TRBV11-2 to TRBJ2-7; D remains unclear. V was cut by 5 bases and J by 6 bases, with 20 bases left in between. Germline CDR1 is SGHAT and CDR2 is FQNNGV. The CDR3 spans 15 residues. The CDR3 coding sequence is TGTGCCAGCAGCGAGTTTACACAGAGCCTAGGCGAGCAGTACTTC. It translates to CASSEFTQSLGEQYF.

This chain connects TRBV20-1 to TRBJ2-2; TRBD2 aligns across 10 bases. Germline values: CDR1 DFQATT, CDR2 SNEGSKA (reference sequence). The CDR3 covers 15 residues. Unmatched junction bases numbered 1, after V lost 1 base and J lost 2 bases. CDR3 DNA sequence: TGCAGTGCTAGAGGGACTAGCGGAAACACCGGGGAGCTGTTTTTT. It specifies CSARGTSGNTGELFF.

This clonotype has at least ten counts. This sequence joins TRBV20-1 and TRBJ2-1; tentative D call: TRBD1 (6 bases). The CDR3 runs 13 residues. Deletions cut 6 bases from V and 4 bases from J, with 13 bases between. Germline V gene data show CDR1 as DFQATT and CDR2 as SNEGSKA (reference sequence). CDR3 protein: CSAQGPPYNEQFF. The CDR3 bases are TGCAGTGCACAGGGCCCCCCTTACAATGAGCAGTTCTTC.

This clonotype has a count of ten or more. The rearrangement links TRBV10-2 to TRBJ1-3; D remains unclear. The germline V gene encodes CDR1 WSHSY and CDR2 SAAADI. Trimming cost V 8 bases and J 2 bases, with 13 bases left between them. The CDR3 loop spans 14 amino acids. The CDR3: CASRDTLAGNTIYF. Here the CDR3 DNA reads TGCGCCAGCCGCGATACCCTCGCTGGAAACACCATATATTTT.

Here the CDR3 reads CASMEGSLNTGELFF. CDR3 bases: TGTGCCTCTATGGAGGGATCACTGAACACCGGGGAGCTGTTTTTT. The gene calls are TRBV2 and TRBJ2-2, with D possibly matching TRBD2 (6 bases). The CDR3 contains 15 residues. The germline V gene has CDR1 SNHLY and CDR2 FYNNEI. Trimming removed 11 bases from V and 1 base from J, with 17 bases in between. Based on the CDR3 plus reference TRBV2 and TRBJ2-2, the full variable domain is EPEVTQTPSHQVTQMGQEVILRCVPISNHLYFYWYRQILGQKVEFLVSFYNNEISEKSEIFDDQFSVERPDGSNFTLKIRSTKLEDSAMYFCASMEGSLNTGELFFGEGSRLTVL.

The CDR3, as DNA: TGCGCCAGCAGCTACCTAGCGGGGGACTCCCAAGAGACCCAGTACTTC. It yields the protein CASSYLAGDSQETQYF. The chain recombines TRBV5-1 with TRBJ2-5; 10 nucleotides align to TRBD2. Trimming removed 3 bases from V and 1 base from J; junction bases left unmatched: 6. This CDR3 spans 16 amino acids. Germline V gene lookup returns CDR1 SGHRS and CDR2 YFSETQ.

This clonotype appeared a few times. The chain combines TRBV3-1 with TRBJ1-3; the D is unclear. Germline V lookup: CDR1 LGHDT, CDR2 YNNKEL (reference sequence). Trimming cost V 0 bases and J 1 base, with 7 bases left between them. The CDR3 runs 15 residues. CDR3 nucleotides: TGTGCCAGCAGCCAAGATCTCAGATCTGGAAACACCATATATTTT. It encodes CASSQDLRSGNTIYF.

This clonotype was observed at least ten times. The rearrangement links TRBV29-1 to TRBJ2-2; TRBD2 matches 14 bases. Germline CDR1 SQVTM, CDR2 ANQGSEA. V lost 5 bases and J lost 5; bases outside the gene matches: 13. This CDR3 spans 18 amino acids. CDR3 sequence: CSVLVPGLAGVMTGELFF. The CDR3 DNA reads TGCAGCGTTCTTGTCCCGGGACTAGCGGGGGTAATGACCGGGGAGCTGTTTTTT.